Below, one T cell receptor beta chain is given with its context. Its target is not known. TCRdb itself ran the multiplex PCR reads through MiXCR, one entry per CDR3 protein. The data contain approximately 170,000 distinct CDR3 sequences, 33% of them singletons. The sample comes from a study of breast tumors, draining lymph nodes, adjacent tissues. General study findings and limits: Compared with lymph nodes, tumors were less diverse; compared with nontumor tissue, more.

Breast cancer patients provided tissue from their axillary draining lymph nodes. The V and J ends lost 1 base and 3 bases respectively, with 19 bases between them. CDR3 length equals 17 residues. Germline values: CDR1 LGHDT, CDR2 YNNKEL (reference sequence). The clonotype originates from a female donor with breast cancer. Some clones in this sample may be carry-over from other donors' samples. V is TRBV3-1 and J is TRBJ2-7; D is possibly TRBD1 (5 bases). The sequenced material came from axillary lymph node tissue. DNA of the CDR3: TGTGCCAGCAGCCAAGGGGTGGGCCAGGGTATAATCTACGAGCAGTACTTC. It encodes CASSQGVGQGIIYEQYF.